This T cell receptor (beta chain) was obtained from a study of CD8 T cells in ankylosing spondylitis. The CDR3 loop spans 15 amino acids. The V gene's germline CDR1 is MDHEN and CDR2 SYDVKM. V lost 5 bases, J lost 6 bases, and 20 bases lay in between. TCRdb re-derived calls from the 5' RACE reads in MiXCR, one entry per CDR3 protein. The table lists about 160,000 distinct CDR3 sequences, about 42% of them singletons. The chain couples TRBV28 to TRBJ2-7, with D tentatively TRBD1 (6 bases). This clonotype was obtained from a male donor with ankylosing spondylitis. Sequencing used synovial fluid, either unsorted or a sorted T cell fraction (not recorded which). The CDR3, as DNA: TGTGCCAGCAGTCCACAGGGATCGGCTACGGCCGAGCAGTACTTC. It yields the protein CASSPQGSATAEQYF.